The 23 T cell receptor beta chains below all came from one sample that was sequenced in a study of CD8+CD57+ T cells in acquired aplastic anemia. Genomic DNA, the template, was used for profiling of the TCR beta VDJ and CDR3. MiXCR, applied by TCRdb to the reads, yields one record per CDR3 protein. The top ten clones hold 10% to 15% of a sample with 150,000 to 200,000 distinct CDR3 sequences, 45% to 60% of them seen once. The sequenced patients had an expansion of CD8+CD57+ cells seen by flow cytometry. What was sequenced was sorted CD4+, CD8+, or CD8+CD57+ T cells (not recorded which) from PBMCs. All receptors come from a human donor with aplastic anemia.

This clonotype has just a few counts. The chain has TRBV7-2 and TRBJ2-7, with TRBD1 as a possible D gene (5 bases). Germline assignment: CDR1 SGHTA and CDR2 FQGNSA. Trimming removed 3 bases from V and 2 bases from J, with 8 bases in between. The CDR3 consists of 13 residues. CDR3 sequence (DNA): TGTGCCAGCAGCTTTCAGGGTACCTACGAGCAGTACTTC. This encodes CASSFQGTYEQYF.

This clonotype was seen at least ten times. The chain carries TRBV6-2 or TRBV6-3 and TRBJ2-1; 9 bases are shared with TRBD2. The CDR3 consists of 18 residues. With V trimmed by 2 bases and J by 7 bases, 15 bases remained unmatched. From germline, CDR1 is MNHEY and CDR2 SVGEGT. The CDR3: CASSYPSVGGGANNEQFF. The DNA of the CDR3 is TGTGCCAGCAGTTACCCGTCGGTAGGCGGGGGGGCGAATAATGAGCAGTTCTTC.

This clonotype occurred once. The chain employs TRBV9 and TRBJ1-1; D not resolved. The V gene's germline CDR1 is SGDLS and CDR2 YYNGEE. V was shortened by 1 base and J by 1 base, with 11 bases between the two germline ends. This CDR3 spans 15 amino acids. The CDR3 is CASSVIGQSNTEAFF. CDR3 nucleotide sequence: TGTGCCAGCAGCGTAATAGGGCAGTCGAACACTGAAGCTTTCTTT.

The V gene is TRBV7-6, the J gene TRBJ1-6; 7 bases are a match to TRBD1. CDR1 is SGHVS and CDR2 is FNYEAQ in the germline V gene. The CDR3 is 16 amino acids. J lost 6 bases, V lost 5 bases, and 10 bases had no gene match. CDR3 coding DNA: TGTGCCAGCAGCCCCGAGGGGGACAGCGCTAATTCACCCCTCCACTTT. It encodes CASSPEGDSANSPLHF.

This clonotype has just a few counts. V gene TRBV27 combines with J gene TRBJ2-1; 7 bases line up with TRBD1. In germline, CDR1 is MNHEY, CDR2 SMNVEV (reference sequence). The CDR3 consists of 16 residues. Germline trimming cut 1 base from V and 4 bases from J; bases unmatched to any gene: 7. The CDR3 reads CASSLLMGQTYNEQFF. The CDR3 DNA reads TGTGCCAGCAGTTTATTAATGGGACAGACTTACAATGAGCAGTTCTTC.

The chain couples TRBV29-1 to TRBJ2-1; TRBD2 matches 8 bases. Trimming cost V 0 bases and J 10 bases; bases outside gene matches: 2. CDR3 size: 12 residues. The germline gives CDR1 SQVTM, CDR2 ANQGSEA. For the CDR3, the DNA is TGCAGCGTTGAAGAAGCTAGCGGGGAGCAGTTCTTC. This codes for CSVEEASGEQFF.

The V and J genes are TRBV11-1 and TRBJ2-1, with D perhaps matching TRBD1 or TRBD2 (5 bases each). Between the trimmed V and J ends, which lost 2 bases and 8 bases, there was a span of 19 bases. The CDR3 extends over 16 amino acids. Germline assignment: CDR1 SGHAT and CDR2 FQDESV (reference sequence). Written as DNA, the CDR3 is TGTGCCAGCAGCTTAAGGAGGCAGGGTAATTTGGATGAGCAGTTCTTC. Protein: CASSLRRQGNLDEQFF.

The V gene is TRBV5-1, the J gene TRBJ2-7; 9 positions match TRBD1. The germline CDR1 and CDR2 sequences are SGHRS and YFSETQ. V was pared by 4 bases and J by 4 bases, with 12 bases of the junction left unmatched. This CDR3 spans 16 amino acids. The chain's CDR3 is CASSLEPGQGWYEQYF. DNA for the CDR3: TGCGCCAGCAGCCTGGAACCGGGACAGGGATGGTACGAGCAGTACTTC.

This chain connects TRBV7-9 to TRBJ2-3; D gene unclear. Trimming took 7 bases from V and 1 from J, leaving 6 bases between them. Germline CDR1 reads SEHNR; CDR2 reads FQNEAQ (reference sequence). CDR3 size: 12 residues. The CDR3 region is CASNQGTDTQYF. The DNA for the CDR3 is TGTGCCAGCAATCAAGGCACAGATACGCAGTATTTT.

This clonotype showed up many times. The rearrangement uses TRBV19 and TRBJ2-1, with 8 nucleotides matching TRBD1. This CDR3 has 14 amino acids. The germline gives CDR1 LNHDA, CDR2 SQIVND (reference sequence). Unmatched junction bases numbered 2, after V lost 6 bases and J lost 1 base. The DNA for the CDR3 is TGTGCCAGTAGCCGACAGGGGTCCTACAATGAGCAGTTCTTC. Translated: CASSRQGSYNEQFF.

The rearrangement uses TRBV5-1 and TRBJ2-4; D is uncertain. This CDR3 spans 14 amino acids. V was pared by 2 bases and J by 8 bases, with 14 bases between. Germline assignment: CDR1 SGHRS and CDR2 YFSETQ. The CDR3 protein is CASSFTPAKDIQYF. The CDR3 nucleotides read TGCGCCAGCAGCTTTACGCCGGCAAAAGACATTCAGTACTTC.

This clonotype was picked up many times. This chain joins TRBV20-1 and TRBJ2-3; 7 bases are a match to TRBD2. This CDR3 spans 13 amino acids. J gave up 4 bases and V 1 base, and 2 bases lay outside the gene matches. From germline, CDR1 is DFQATT and CDR2 SNEGSKA (reference sequence). CDR3 coding DNA: TGCAGTGCTAGAGGGGGAGGGGCAGATACGCAGTATTTT. Its protein product is CSARGGGADTQYF.

CDR3 bases: TGCAGTGCTTACCGCGGACAGGGTGGCTACACCTTC. Translating it yields CSAYRGQGGYTF. The rearrangement joins TRBV20-1 to TRBJ1-2, with TRBD1 identical over 8 bases. The CDR3 length is 12 residues. The V gene end was trimmed by 5 bases and the J gene end by 7 bases; junction bases not matched to a gene: 6. Germline V gives CDR1 DFQATT, CDR2 SNEGSKA (reference sequence).

This rearrangement joins TRBV24-1 to TRBJ2-7; 9 bases agree with TRBD1. After removal of 4 bases from V and 6 bases from J, the junction contained 3 bases not matched to a gene. The germline CDR1 and CDR2 sequences are KGHDR and SFDVKD. The CDR3 contains 13 residues. The CDR3 sequence: CATSDPDRGEQYF. The DNA of the CDR3 is TGTGCCACCAGTGACCCGGACAGGGGCGAGCAGTACTTC.

The J gene is TRBJ2-3, the V gene TRBV7-3; 8 positions agree with TRBD2. CDR1 is SGHTA, CDR2 FQGTGA, per germline. The CDR3 contains 12 residues. V shed 5 bases, J shed 8 bases, and the junction held 3 bases outside the gene matches. The CDR3 reads CASSMAGGTQYF. CDR3 bases: TGTGCCAGCAGCATGGCGGGAGGTACGCAGTATTTT.

Notes on this clonotype: This sequence may be a read error, since a much larger clone differs from it by one base. The chain has TRBV10-2 and TRBJ1-5; TRBD1 aligns across 7 bases. Germline CDR1 WSHSY, CDR2 SAAADI. The CDR3 sequence is 14 residues long. CDR3 region: CASSGDTGVQPQHF. The CDR3 DNA sequence: TGTGCCAGCAGCGGAGATACAGGGGTTCAGCCCCAGCATTTT.

V gene TRBV2 combines with J gene TRBJ2-5, with TRBD2 as a possible D gene (5 bases). With 7 bases removed from V and 2 bases from J, the gap between germline ends came to 11 bases. This CDR3 is built from 13 residues. The V gene's germline CDR1 is SNHLY and CDR2 FYNNEI. Written as DNA, the CDR3 is TGTGCCAGCACTACGGGATTACAAGAGACCCAGTACTTC. Amino acid sequence: CASTTGLQETQYF.

The chain is built from TRBV5-1 and TRBJ1-1; no clear D. Germline assignment: CDR1 SGHRS and CDR2 YFSETQ. This CDR3 is built from 16 residues. Trimming took 0 bases from V and 0 from J, leaving 12 bases between them. The CDR3 DNA sequence: TGCGCCAGCAGCTTGGGGTCCAGTCCCATGAACACTGAAGCTTTCTTT. This encodes CASSLGSSPMNTEAFF.

The chain has TRBV20-1 and TRBJ1-4; no clear D. This CDR3 contains 13 residues. The germline V gene has CDR1 DFQATT and CDR2 SNEGSKA (reference sequence). Trimming took 4 bases from V and 5 from J, leaving 11 bases between them. As DNA, the CDR3 is TGCAGTGCTATACGGGTAGGGAATGAAAAACTGTTTTTT. It yields the protein CSAIRVGNEKLFF.

Regarding this clonotype: This could be a read error, since a much larger clone is one nucleotide away. This chain connects TRBV10-3 to TRBJ2-7, with D tentatively TRBD2 (6 bases). CDR1 is ENHRY, CDR2 SYGVKD, per germline. V was pared by 6 bases and J by 5 bases, with 11 bases between. This CDR3 region has 12 residues. As DNA, the CDR3 is TGTGCCATCAGGGACTATTCGGACGAGCAGTACTTC. This translates into CAIRDYSDEQYF.

This clonotype was recorded at least ten times. The rearrangement links TRBV30 to TRBJ2-7, with TRBD2 matching over 10 bases. CDR3 length: 13 amino acids. Per the germline V gene, CDR1 is GTSNPN and CDR2 is SVGIG (reference sequence). After removal of 8 bases from V and 2 bases from J, the junction contained 6 bases not matched to a gene. The CDR3 reads CAATSGTPYEQYF. DNA of the CDR3: TGTGCCGCAACTAGCGGGACCCCCTACGAGCAGTACTTC.

The chain couples TRBV11-2 to TRBJ2-1, with 7 bases identical to TRBD2. CDR3 size: 17 residues. Trimming cost V 5 bases and J 0 bases; bases outside gene matches: 10. Germline V gives CDR1 SGHAT, CDR2 FQNNGV. This chain's CDR3 is CASSPNEAGSSYNEQFF. DNA of the CDR3: TGTGCCAGCAGCCCCAATGAAGCGGGAAGCTCCTACAATGAGCAGTTCTTC.

There are many counts of this clonotype. V and J are TRBV6-5 and TRBJ2-5, with 9 bases lining up with TRBD1. This CDR3 has 15 amino acids. V lost 2 bases to trimming and J lost 4 bases; unmatched junction nucleotides: 5. The germline CDR1 and CDR2 sequences are MNHEY and SVGAGI. The CDR3 reads CASSYGTGQRETQYF. The CDR3, as DNA: TGTGCCAGCAGTTACGGGACAGGGCAAAGAGAGACCCAGTACTTC.